Presented here are 10 T cell receptor beta chains from one specimen sequenced in a study of CD8 T cells in Susac syndrome. Reverse transcription of roughly 0.45 to 1 ug RNA was carried out with random hexamers. TCRdb re-analysed the immunoSEQ multiplex PCR reads in MiXCR, keeping a single row per CDR3 protein. The sample has 150,000 to 250,000 distinct CDR3 sequences; over 90% are singletons. The source material was CD4+ T cells from PBMCs. The receptors shown here come from a human donor with multiple sclerosis.

The chain joins TRBV11-2 to TRBJ2-2, with D unresolved. V was clipped by 5 bases and J by 4 bases, with 17 bases between them. The CDR3 has 16 amino acids. Germline CDR1 is SGHAT and CDR2 is FQNNGV. In DNA, the CDR3 is TGTGCCAGCAGCCCTACACATCAAGGATTCACCGGGGAGCTGTTTTTT. It is translated as CASSPTHQGFTGELFF.

This chain connects TRBV19 to TRBJ2-3, with 7 bases identical to TRBD2. Losses at the gene ends were 6 bases for V and 0 bases for J; bases not matched to a gene: 6. Germline loops: CDR1 LNHDA, CDR2 SQIVND (reference sequence). The CDR3 runs to 15 residues. The CDR3 region has the DNA TGTGCCAGTAGCTTTGCGGGGGTGAGCACAGATACGCAGTATTTT. This translates into CASSFAGVSTDTQYF.

V is TRBV7-2 and J is TRBJ2-7, with no clear D. This CDR3 region has 14 residues. CDR1 and CDR2 (germline): SGHTA, FQGNSA. Trimming cost V 1 base and J 2 bases, with 9 bases left between them. The CDR3 sequence is CASSLVAVTYEQYF. CDR3 in DNA: TGTGCCAGCAGCTTAGTAGCTGTGACCTACGAGCAGTACTTC.

The chain uses TRBV20-1 and TRBJ2-5, with TRBD2 identical over 7 bases. CDR1 and CDR2 (germline): DFQATT, SNEGSKA (reference sequence). The junction had 14 bases not matched to a gene; V was cut back by 8 bases and J by 2 bases. The CDR3 has 15 residues. The CDR3 sequence is CSFSLAEVFQETQYF. The DNA of the CDR3 is TGCAGTTTTTCTCTAGCGGAGGTGTTTCAAGAGACCCAGTACTTC.

The rearrangement uses TRBV20-1 and TRBJ1-1, with D tentatively TRBD1 (6 bases). The CDR3 extends over 13 amino acids. Germline values: CDR1 DFQATT, CDR2 SNEGSKA (reference sequence). V dropped 5 bases and J dropped 6 bases, with 16 bases sitting between them. CDR3 nucleotides: TGCAGTGCTCTAACAGGGAAATCCGCTGAAGCTTTCTTT. It is translated as CSALTGKSAEAFF.

The chain uses TRBV5-1 and TRBJ2-3; D unresolved. Germline V gives CDR1 SGHRS, CDR2 YFSETQ. This CDR3 has 14 residues. V lost 3 bases, J lost 4 bases, and 12 bases lay in between. CDR3 in amino acids: CASSWTVLSDTQYF. In DNA form, the CDR3 reads TGCGCCAGCAGCTGGACCGTGTTGTCAGATACGCAGTATTTT. Combining the CDR3 with reference TRBV5-1 and TRBJ2-3 gives the whole variable domain KAGVTQTPRYLIKTRGQQVTLSCSPISGHRSVSWYQQTPGQGLQFLFEYFSETQRNKGNFPGRFSGRQFSNSRSEMNVSTLELGDSALYLCASSWTVLSDTQYFGPGTRLTVL.

The rearrangement joins TRBV30 to TRBJ2-2; D ambiguous. Trimming left V 3 bases short and J 2 bases short, with 16 bases between. The CDR3 totals 16 residues. Germline V gene data show CDR1 as GTSNPN and CDR2 as SVGIG (reference sequence). The chain's CDR3 is CAWRASTRYNTGELFF. In nucleotides, the CDR3 is TGTGCCTGGAGAGCCTCCACAAGATATAACACCGGGGAGCTGTTTTTT.

The CDR3, as DNA: TGTGCCAGCAGCTCCAGAAGGGACAGTACTACAGGAAGGGCTTTCTTT. The encoded protein is CASSSRRDSTTGRAFF. The chain uses TRBV7-9 and TRBJ1-1, with TRBD1 matching over 7 bases. This CDR3 is built from 16 residues. From germline, CDR1 is SEHNR and CDR2 FQNEAQ (reference sequence). The V segment lost 4 bases and the J segment 11 bases; nucleotides outside the gene matches: 19.

The V and J genes are TRBV29-1 and TRBJ1-1, with 9 bases lining up with TRBD1. The CDR3 has 13 residues. J lost 0 bases, V lost 7 bases, and 3 bases had no gene match. Germline V gives CDR1 SQVTM, CDR2 ANQGSEA. CDR3 sequence: CSADRGLNTEAFF. CDR3 DNA sequence: TGCAGCGCGGACAGGGGTTTGAACACTGAAGCTTTCTTT.

The chain combines TRBV19 with TRBJ1-2; D possibly corresponds to TRBD1 (5 bases). The CDR3 has 15 residues. From germline, CDR1 is LNHDA and CDR2 SQIVND (reference sequence). Trimming left V 6 bases short and J 0 bases short, with 14 bases between. The CDR3 coding sequence is TGTGCCAGTAGCCCGACAGCCCGGACTAACTATGGCTACACCTTC. Amino acid sequence: CASSPTARTNYGYTF.